Below are 12 T cell receptor beta chains sequenced from a single sample in a study of T cell changes during pregnancy in multiple sclerosis. Produced via immunoSEQ multiplex PCR; TCRdb's table is partial and in-frame only. The sample has 65,000 to 85,000 clones; 94% are singletons. The input for sequencing was CD4+ T cells from peripheral blood mononuclear cells, taken after pregnancy. The receptors here all came from a female donor with multiple sclerosis, enrolled in a pregnancy study.

The count of this clone is one. The chain carries TRBV5-1 and TRBJ1-2, with D uncertain. Germline lookup yields CDR1 SGHRS and CDR2 YFSETQ. The CDR3 has 13 residues. V shed 4 bases and J shed 0 bases, with 7 bases lying between them. The CDR3 bases are TGCGCCAGCAGCCTCCCAGCTAACTATGGCTACACCTTC. Translating it yields CASSLPANYGYTF.

The rearrangement uses TRBV9 and TRBJ2-5; 10 nucleotides agree with TRBD2. This CDR3 has 16 residues. The V segment lost 2 bases and the J segment 2 bases; nucleotides outside the gene matches: 6. From germline, CDR1 is SGDLS and CDR2 YYNGEE. The CDR3, as DNA: TGTGCCAGCAGCGTTAACGGACTAGCGGCTCAAGAGACCCAGTACTTC. It is translated as CASSVNGLAAQETQYF.

The J gene is TRBJ2-6, the V gene TRBV19, with D unresolved. CDR1 and CDR2 from the germline V gene are LNHDA and SQIVND (reference sequence). The V end was cut by 2 bases, the J end by 4 bases, with 18 bases between. CDR3 size: 18 residues. The CDR3 nucleotides are TGTGCCAGTAGTATACTGAGCGCAGCAACGGCCGGGGCCAACGTCCTGACTTTC. Translated: CASSILSAATAGANVLTF.

The CDR3 DNA is TGTGCCAGCAAGGGACTTTCAGGAAACACCATATATTTT. Amino acids: CASKGLSGNTIYF. V gene TRBV6-5 combines with J gene TRBJ1-3, with D maybe TRBD1 (5 bases). The V end lost 7 bases, the J end lost 4 bases, and 11 bases lay between the germline ends. The CDR3 is 13 residues long. CDR1 and CDR2 (germline): MNHEY, SVGAGI.

The V gene is TRBV5-1, the J gene TRBJ2-7; TRBD1 agrees at 10 bases. V gave up 2 bases and J gave up 4 bases; unmatched junction bases: 6. This CDR3 is 15 amino acids long. Germline loops: CDR1 SGHRS, CDR2 YFSETQ. The CDR3 protein is CASSFRQGANYEQYF. DNA for the CDR3: TGCGCCAGCAGCTTCCGACAGGGGGCAAATTACGAGCAGTACTTC.

The V and J genes are TRBV5-4 and TRBJ2-1; 9 bases line up with TRBD2. The V gene end was trimmed by 4 bases and the J gene end by 2 bases; junction bases not matched to a gene: 10. From germline, CDR1 is SGHNT and CDR2 YYREEE (reference sequence). This CDR3 comprises 17 residues. For the CDR3, the DNA is TGTGCCAGCAGCCCCGCGGCGGGAGGGCCGCCCTACAATGAGCAGTTCTTC. It codes for CASSPAAGGPPYNEQFF.

This clone was seen only once. The chain couples TRBV7-9 to TRBJ1-1, with D possibly being TRBD1 (5 bases). The CDR3 consists of 15 residues. The V gene lost 1 base and the J gene lost 0 bases, with 9 bases spanning the gap. CDR1 SEHNR and CDR2 FQNEAQ come from the germline V gene (reference sequence). The CDR3 reads CASSLGGLLNTEAFF. CDR3 DNA sequence: TGTGCCAGCAGCTTAGGGGGACTGTTGAACACTGAAGCTTTCTTT.

This sequence joins TRBV30 and TRBJ2-7; 8 nucleotides line up with TRBD1. The germline CDR1 and CDR2 sequences are GTSNPN and SVGIG (reference sequence). The CDR3 length is 13 residues. J gave up 3 bases and V 3 bases, and 4 bases lay outside the gene matches. This CDR3 is CAWSSGQGYEQYF. In DNA form, the CDR3 reads TGTGCCTGGAGCTCTGGACAGGGCTACGAGCAGTACTTC.

The gene calls are TRBV7-9 and TRBJ1-1; 8 nucleotides line up with TRBD1. Germline V gene lookup returns CDR1 SEHNR and CDR2 FQNEAQ (reference sequence). The CDR3 runs to 16 residues. The ends lost 0 bases at V and 2 bases at J; junction bases unmatched: 5. Here the CDR3 DNA reads TGTGCCAGCAGCTTAGCGACAGGGGCCACAAACACTGAAGCTTTCTTT. This gives the protein CASSLATGATNTEAFF.

The V gene is TRBV28, the J gene TRBJ2-7, with TRBD1 matching over 7 bases. The germline CDR1 and CDR2 sequences are MDHEN and SYDVKM. The trim removed 5 bases at V and 2 bases at J, leaving 3 bases unmatched. CDR3 length equals 13 residues. The CDR3, as DNA: TGTGCCAGCAGTCCTACAGGGGCCTACGAGCAGTACTTC. Translated, it gives CASSPTGAYEQYF. The full variable domain, completed using reference TRBV28 and TRBJ2-7, is DVKVTQSSRYLVKRTGEKVFLECVQDMDHENMFWYRQDPGLGLRLIYFSYDVKMKEKGDIPEGYSVSREKKERFSLILESASTNQTSMYLCASSPTGAYEQYFGPGTRLTVT.

The genes are TRBV5-4 and TRBJ2-7; TRBD1 agrees at 7 bases. With 0 bases clipped from V and 4 bases from J, the junction kept 4 bases outside the gene matches. CDR3 length equals 14 residues. The germline V gene has CDR1 SGHNT and CDR2 YYREEE (reference sequence). This CDR3 is CASSLERGRYEQYF. CDR3 nucleotide sequence: TGTGCCAGCAGCTTGGAAAGGGGGCGTTACGAGCAGTACTTC.

This clone was seen once. The genes are TRBV19 and TRBJ2-1, with D maybe TRBD2 (6 bases). Trimming left V 7 bases short and J 9 bases short, with 19 bases between. This CDR3 contains 14 residues. Germline V lookup: CDR1 LNHDA, CDR2 SQIVND (reference sequence). CDR3 loop: CASTPGTATFEQFF. CDR3 in DNA: TGTGCCAGTACCCCCGGGACTGCTACATTTGAGCAGTTCTTC.